The sequence of this T cell receptor (beta chain) was determined in a study of blood T cell repertoires in COVID-19. Study details: Sites across the United States, Italy and Spain contributed samples from acute and convalescent COVID-19. In each case, the material was cDNA or gDNA derived from T cells, B-cell-depleted T cells, or PBMCs.

Trimming at V came to 2 bases and at J to 0 bases, leaving 2 bases not matched to a gene. This CDR3 is built from 14 residues. Germline V gene lookup returns CDR1 GTSNPN and CDR2 SVGIG (reference sequence). Study processing details: It was from reference gene primer amplification that nucleated cell counts were estimated. Profiled with immunoSEQ multiplex PCR; TCRdb holds only in-frame clones, not every one. V and J calls and clone size are given by that table; D and trimming were obtained from the DNA. The repertoire holds 150,000 to 200,000 clones, with about 77% as singletons. This clonotype was sampled from a woman of 80 years or more with acute or convalescent COVID-19. Sequencing input: peripheral blood. The chain carries TRBV30 and TRBJ1-2; 8 nucleotides align to TRBD1. The CDR3 here is CAWSPTGANYGYTF. The DNA of the CDR3 is TGTGCCTGGAGTCCGACAGGGGCTAACTATGGCTACACCTTC. The complete variable domain, with remaining parts taken from reference TRBV30 and TRBJ1-2, reads SQTIHQWPATLVQPVGSPLSLECTVEGTSNPNLYWYRQAAGRGLQLLFYSVGIGQISSEVPQNLSASRPQDRQFILSSKKLLLSDSGFYLCAWSPTGANYGYTFGSGTRLTVV.